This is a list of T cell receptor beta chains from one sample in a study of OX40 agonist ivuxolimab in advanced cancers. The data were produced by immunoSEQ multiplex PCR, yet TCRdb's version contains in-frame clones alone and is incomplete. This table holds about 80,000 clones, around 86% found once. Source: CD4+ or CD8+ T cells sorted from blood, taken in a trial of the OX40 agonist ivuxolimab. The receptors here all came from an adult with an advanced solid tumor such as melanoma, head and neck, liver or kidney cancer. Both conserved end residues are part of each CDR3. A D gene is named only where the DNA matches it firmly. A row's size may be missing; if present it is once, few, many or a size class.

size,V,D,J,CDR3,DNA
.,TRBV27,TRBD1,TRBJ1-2,CASSAGTALYGYTF,TGTGCCTCCTCGGCCGGGACAGCGCTTTATGGCTACACCTTC
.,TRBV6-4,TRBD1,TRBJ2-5,CASSDSPDRGQETQYF,TGTGCCAGCAGTGACTCGCCGGACAGGGGGCAAGAGACCCAGTACTTC
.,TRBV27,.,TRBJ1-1,CASLPAGMNTEAFF,TGTGCCAGTCTCCCGGCAGGGATGAACACTGAAGCTTTCTTT
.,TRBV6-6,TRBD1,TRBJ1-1,CASSYSKGTASTEAFF,TGTGCCAGCAGTTACTCGAAAGGGACAGCGAGCACTGAAGCTTTCTTT
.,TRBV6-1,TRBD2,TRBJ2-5,CASSVKTSGGQETQYF,TGTGCCAGCAGTGTAAAGACTAGCGGGGGACAAGAGACCCAGTACTTC
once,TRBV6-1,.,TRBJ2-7,CASIAGEKQYF,TGTGCCAGCATTGCCGGGGAGAAGCAGTACTTC
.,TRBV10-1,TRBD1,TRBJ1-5,CASSESKGQGGNQPQHF,TGCGCCAGCAGTGAGTCGAAGGGACAGGGAGGCAATCAGCCCCAGCATTTT
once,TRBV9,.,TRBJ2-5,CASSAQDPRASETQYF,TGTGCCAGCAGCGCCCAGGACCCCCGGGCCTCAGAGACCCAGTACTTC
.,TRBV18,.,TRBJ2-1,CASSPQQEYNEQFF,TGTGCCAGCTCACCACAACAGGAATACAATGAGCAGTTCTTC
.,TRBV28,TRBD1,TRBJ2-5,CASGTGRAETQYF,TGTGCCAGCGGGACAGGGCGGGCCGAGACCCAGTACTTC
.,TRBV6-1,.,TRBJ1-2,CASSGGTGPNYGYTF,TGTGCCAGCAGTGGGGGGACGGGACCCAACTATGGCTACACCTTC
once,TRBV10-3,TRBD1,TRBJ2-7,CAISESTGSSYEQYF,TGTGCCATCAGTGAGTCGACAGGGAGCTCCTACGAGCAGTACTTC
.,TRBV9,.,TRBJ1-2,CASSVKEGTYGYTF,TGTGCCAGCAGCGTAAAGGAAGGAACCTATGGCTACACCTTC
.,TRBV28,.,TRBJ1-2,CASSPEGRTYGYTF,TGTGCCAGCAGCCCCGAGGGACGTACCTATGGCTACACCTTC
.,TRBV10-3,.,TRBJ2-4,CAISETSGAGGNIQYF,TGTGCCATCAGTGAGACGTCGGGAGCTGGGGGGAACATTCAGTACTTC
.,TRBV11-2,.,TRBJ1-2,CASSLAGGGGYTF,TGTGCCAGCAGCCTAGCGGGGGGTGGTGGCTACACCTTC
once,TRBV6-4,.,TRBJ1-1,CASSDRGELNTEAFF,TGTGCCAGCAGTGACAGGGGGGAATTGAACACTGAAGCTTTCTTT
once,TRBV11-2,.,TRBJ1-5,CASSLEGRGQPQHF,TGTGCCAGCAGCTTAGAGGGCAGGGGACAGCCCCAGCATTTT
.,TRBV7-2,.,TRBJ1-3,CASSPLGRGSGNTIYF,TGTGCCAGCAGCCCACTCGGGAGGGGCTCTGGAAACACCATATATTTT
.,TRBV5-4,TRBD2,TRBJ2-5,CASSPRAGVETQYF,TGTGCCAGCAGCCCGAGGGCGGGAGTAGAGACCCAGTACTTC
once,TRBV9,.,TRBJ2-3,CASSVDLGADTQYF,TGTGCCAGCAGCGTAGACTTGGGTGCAGATACGCAGTATTTT
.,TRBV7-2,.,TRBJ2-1,CASSGTRRNEQFF,TGTGCCAGCAGCGGGACCCGCAGGAATGAGCAGTTCTTC
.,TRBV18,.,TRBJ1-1,CASSYRGVTETFF,TGTGCCAGCTCATATCGAGGTGTCACTGAAACTTTCTTT
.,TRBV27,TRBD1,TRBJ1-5,CASSLDRDSNQPQHF,TGTGCCAGCAGCCTGGACAGGGACAGCAATCAGCCCCAGCATTTT
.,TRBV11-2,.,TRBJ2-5,CASSLESYRRIQETQYF,TGTGCCAGCAGCTTAGAAAGTTACAGGAGGATACAAGAGACCCAGTACTTC
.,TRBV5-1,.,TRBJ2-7,CASSLRSGSYEQYF,TGCGCCAGCAGCTTGAGGTCAGGGTCCTACGAGCAGTACTTC
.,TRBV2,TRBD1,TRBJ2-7,CASSERGPTDFYEQYF,TGTGCCAGCAGTGAAAGGGGGCCCACGGACTTTTACGAGCAGTACTTC
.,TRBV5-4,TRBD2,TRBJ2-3,CASSSRAGAIDTQYF,TGTGCCAGCAGCTCCCGGGCGGGAGCAATAGATACGCAGTATTTT
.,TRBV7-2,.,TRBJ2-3,CASNVWTDTQYF,TGTGCCAGCAACGTCTGGACAGATACGCAGTATTTT